A selection of T cell receptor beta chains follows, all from one sample in a study of OX40 agonist ivuxolimab in advanced cancers. Clones were sequenced by immunoSEQ multiplex PCR, and TCRdb holds only the in-frame ones, with some missing. This sample has 44,000 or so clones, with under 95% found just once. The source material was CD4+ or CD8+ T cells sorted from blood, sampled in a trial of the OX40 agonist ivuxolimab. Source of these receptors: an adult with an advanced solid tumor such as melanoma, head and neck, liver or kidney cancer. Each CDR3 is given with its conserved first and last residue. Each record gives: D gene, J gene, clone size, V gene, CDR3 DNA, CDR3 protein. The D gene is left open where the match is weak. The size of a clone is reported for some rows only, either as once, few or many, or as a class for expanded clones.

d_gene: TRBD1
j_gene: TRBJ1-2
abundance: once
v_gene: TRBV7-8
CDR3nt: TGTGCCAGCAGCTTAGCTAGAACAGGGGGAGGTGGCTACACCTTC
CDR3aa: CASSLARTGGGGYTF

d_gene: TRBD1
j_gene: TRBJ2-3
abundance: -
v_gene: TRBV4-1
CDR3nt: TGCGCCAGCAGCCAGGGACAGGGATGGGAGGAAACAGATACGCAGTATTTT
CDR3aa: CASSQGQGWEETDTQYF

d_gene: -
j_gene: TRBJ2-2
abundance: -
v_gene: TRBV6-5
CDR3nt: TGTGCCAGCAGTTACGGGGGTACGGGAGGGGAGCTGTTTTTT
CDR3aa: CASSYGGTGGELFF

d_gene: -
j_gene: TRBJ1-1
abundance: -
v_gene: TRBV19
CDR3nt: TGTGCCAGTATTGAAGGTGAAGCTTTCTTT
CDR3aa: CASIEGEAFF

d_gene: -
j_gene: TRBJ2-1
abundance: once
v_gene: TRBV5-8
CDR3nt: TGTGCCAGCAGCCCGGACGGGGGTGTCAATGAGCAGTTCTTC
CDR3aa: CASSPDGGVNEQFF

d_gene: TRBD2
j_gene: TRBJ2-1
abundance: -
v_gene: TRBV18
CDR3nt: TGTGCCAGCTCACCAAGTCTAGCGGGAGTGAGGTACAATGAGCAGTTCTTC
CDR3aa: CASSPSLAGVRYNEQFF

d_gene: TRBD2
j_gene: TRBJ2-7
abundance: -
v_gene: TRBV28
CDR3nt: TGTGCCAGCACCTACTACGGGGGGTCCTACGAGCAGTACTTC
CDR3aa: CASTYYGGSYEQYF

d_gene: TRBD2
j_gene: TRBJ2-5
abundance: -
v_gene: TRBV28
CDR3nt: TGTGCCAGCAGTCTTACTCTGACGGGGGGGTCGGAGACCCAGTACTTC
CDR3aa: CASSLTLTGGSETQYF

d_gene: TRBD2
j_gene: TRBJ2-1
abundance: -
v_gene: TRBV6-5
CDR3nt: TGTGCCAGCAGTAAAACTAGCGGGAGGATCGATGAGCAGTTCTTC
CDR3aa: CASSKTSGRIDEQFF

d_gene: -
j_gene: TRBJ2-3
abundance: -
v_gene: TRBV15
CDR3nt: TGTGCCACCAGCATCACCCGGACTGTCACAGATACGCAGTATTTT
CDR3aa: CATSITRTVTDTQYF

d_gene: -
j_gene: TRBJ2-1
abundance: -
v_gene: TRBV27
CDR3nt: TGTGCCAGCACGGGATTAAATAGAAATGAGCAGTTCTTC
CDR3aa: CASTGLNRNEQFF

d_gene: -
j_gene: TRBJ1-4
abundance: -
v_gene: TRBV6-5
CDR3nt: TGTGCCAGCAGTTACTTTGTCGGGAATGAAAAACTGTTTTTT
CDR3aa: CASSYFVGNEKLFF

d_gene: TRBD1
j_gene: TRBJ2-7
abundance: -
v_gene: TRBV7-9
CDR3nt: TGTGCCAGCAGCTTAAGGGGGCCATCCTACGAGCAGTACTTC
CDR3aa: CASSLRGPSYEQYF

d_gene: -
j_gene: TRBJ2-2
abundance: -
v_gene: TRBV27
CDR3nt: TGTGCCAGCAGTTTAGACACGTCGAACACCGGGGAGCTGTTTTTT
CDR3aa: CASSLDTSNTGELFF

d_gene: TRBD2
j_gene: TRBJ2-2
abundance: -
v_gene: TRBV4-1
CDR3nt: TGCGCCAGCAGCCAAGACGGGACTAGCGGGTGGAACACCGGGGAGCTGTTTTTT
CDR3aa: CASSQDGTSGWNTGELFF

d_gene: TRBD2
j_gene: TRBJ2-3
abundance: -
v_gene: TRBV7-9
CDR3nt: TGTGCCAGCAGCTTGTCCAGCGGGGGGGCCGAAGATACGCAGTATTTT
CDR3aa: CASSLSSGGAEDTQYF